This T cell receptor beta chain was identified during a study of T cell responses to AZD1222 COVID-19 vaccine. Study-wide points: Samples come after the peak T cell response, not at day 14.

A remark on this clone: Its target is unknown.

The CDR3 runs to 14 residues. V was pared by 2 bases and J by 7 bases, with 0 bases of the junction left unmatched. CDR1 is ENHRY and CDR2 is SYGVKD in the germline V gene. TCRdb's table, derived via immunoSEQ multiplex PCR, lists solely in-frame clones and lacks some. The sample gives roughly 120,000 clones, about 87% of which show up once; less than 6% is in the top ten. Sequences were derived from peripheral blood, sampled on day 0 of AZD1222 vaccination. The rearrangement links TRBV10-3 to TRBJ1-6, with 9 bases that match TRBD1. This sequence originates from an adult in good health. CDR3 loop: CAISEGQGNSPLHF. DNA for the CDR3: TGTGCCATCAGTGAGGGACAGGGGAATTCACCCCTCCACTTT.